These T cell receptor beta chains were read from a single sample in a study of T cell changes during pregnancy in multiple sclerosis. Repertoires were generated with immunoSEQ multiplex PCR, while TCRdb's copy carries only in-frame clones and drops some. The sample records about 60,000 clones, 90% to 95% being singletons. The material was CD4+ T cells from peripheral blood mononuclear cells, obtained in the first trimester of pregnancy. These receptors were obtained from a female donor with multiple sclerosis, enrolled in a pregnancy study. Each CDR3 is given with its conserved first and last residue. D genes are given only for firm matches. Rows give clone size only sometimes, using once, few, many, or a class for an expanded clone.

.	TRBV7-3	11	few	TRBJ1-1	CASSQNTEAFF	TGTGCCAGCAGCCAGAACACTGAAGCTTTCTTT
.	TRBV10-3	13	.	TRBJ2-2	CAISESRPGELFF	TGTGCCATCAGTGAGTCCAGGCCCGGGGAGCTGTTTTTT
.	TRBV19	16	.	TRBJ2-7	CASSPRLGAHPYEQYF	TGTGCCAGTAGTCCCCGCCTGGGGGCCCACCCCTACGAGCAGTACTTC
.	TRBV19	12	.	TRBJ2-3	CASSPGTDTQYF	TGTGCCAGTAGTCCAGGCACAGATACGCAGTATTTT
TRBD1	TRBV5-3	17	.	TRBJ1-6	CARSLASVDREGSPLHF	TGTGCCAGAAGCTTGGCCTCCGTTGACAGGGAAGGTTCACCCCTCCACTTT
TRBD2	TRBV5-5	16	.	TRBJ2-3	CASSSFGAGGTDTQYF	TGTGCCAGCAGCTCGTTTGGGGCGGGGGGCACAGATACGCAGTATTTT
TRBD2	TRBV7-2	16	.	TRBJ2-5	CASSLASAGGQETQYF	TGTGCCAGCAGCTTAGCCTCTGCGGGGGGGCAAGAGACCCAGTACTTC
TRBD2	TRBV27	16	.	TRBJ2-1	CASRGWGGGSYNEQFF	TGTGCCAGCAGAGGTTGGGGCGGGGGGTCGTACAATGAGCAGTTCTTC
.	TRBV19	17	.	TRBJ1-2	CASSIGLTGTLNYGYTF	TGTGCCAGTAGTATCGGGCTAACCGGGACACTAAACTATGGCTACACCTTC
TRBD2	TRBV10-3	13	once	TRBJ2-7	CAMGTSGSYEQYF	TGTGCCATGGGGACTAGCGGATCCTACGAGCAGTACTTC
.	TRBV30	12	once	TRBJ1-3	CAWRPSRNTIYF	TGTGCCTGGAGACCCAGTCGAAACACCATATATTTT
.	TRBV27	15	.	TRBJ1-6	CASRGQQVYNSPLHF	TGTGCCAGCAGGGGACAACAGGTCTATAATTCACCCCTCCACTTT
.	TRBV6-6	14	once	TRBJ1-2	CASRATGTLYGYTF	TGTGCCAGCAGGGCCACCGGGACACTCTATGGCTACACCTTC
TRBD2	TRBV7-9	15	.	TRBJ2-1	CASSFGGGGYNEQFF	TGTGCCAGCAGCTTTGGCGGGGGGGGTTACAATGAGCAGTTCTTC
TRBD2	TRBV6-5	15	.	TRBJ2-3	CASSFGRGSTDTQYF	TGTGCCAGCAGTTTTGGGCGGGGGTCCACAGATACGCAGTATTTT
.	TRBV7-3	15	.	TRBJ1-5	CASSLSGEGNQPQHF	TGTGCCAGCAGCTTATCGGGGGAAGGCAATCAGCCCCAGCATTTT
.	TRBV11-2	16	.	TRBJ2-7	CASSLLGGPPPYEQYF	TGTGCCAGCAGCTTACTGGGGGGTCCCCCTCCCTACGAGCAGTACTTC
TRBD1	TRBV30	12	.	TRBJ2-7	CACTTGVYEQYF	TGTGCCTGCACCACAGGGGTCTACGAGCAGTACTTC
.	TRBV30	11	.	TRBJ1-4	CAAGRVEKLFF	TGTGCCGCGGGGAGGGTTGAAAAACTGTTTTTT
.	TRBV7-2	15	.	TRBJ2-4	CASSWEGVNKNIQYF	TGTGCCAGCAGTTGGGAGGGGGTTAACAAAAACATTCAGTACTTC
TRBD1	TRBV2	15	few	TRBJ1-2	CASSAGTGDYYGYTF	TGTGCCAGCAGCGCCGGGACAGGGGACTACTATGGCTACACCTTC
.	TRBV20-1	11	once	TRBJ1-2	CSAPQVAGYTF	TGCAGTGCTCCCCAAGTAGCGGGCTACACCTTC
TRBD1	TRBV6-5	15	.	TRBJ1-2	CASSKQGQINYGYTF	TGTGCCAGCAGTAAACAGGGACAGATTAACTATGGCTACACCTTC
TRBD1	TRBV6-5	14	.	TRBJ1-2	CASRTPGTVEGYTF	TGTGCCAGCAGAACGCCCGGGACAGTTGAAGGCTACACCTTC
TRBD2	TRBV15	16	.	TRBJ2-1	CATSSLLAGGPNEQFF	TGTGCCACCAGTTCCCTGCTTGCGGGGGGGCCGAATGAGCAGTTCTTC
.	TRBV6-1	14	.	TRBJ1-4	CASINLGGREKLFF	TGTGCCAGCATCAACCTAGGGGGAAGGGAAAAACTGTTTTTT
.	TRBV5-6	16	.	TRBJ2-7	CASSLARQRSSYEQYF	TGTGCCAGCAGCTTGGCACGACAGCGAAGCTCCTACGAGCAGTACTTC
.	TRBV2	14	.	TRBJ2-2	CASMGRAGTGELFF	TGTGCCAGCATGGGCAGGGCTGGCACCGGGGAGCTGTTTTTT
TRBD1	TRBV5-5	15	.	TRBJ1-4	CASSLGQGMGEKLFF	TGTGCCAGCAGCTTAGGACAGGGGATGGGTGAAAAACTGTTTTTT
TRBD1	TRBV4-1	18	.	TRBJ2-3	CASSQLAQGARGTDTQYF	TGCGCCAGCAGCCAACTCGCACAGGGGGCTCGGGGCACAGATACGCAGTATTTT
.	TRBV9	14	.	TRBJ1-5	CASSVDVGNQPQHF	TGTGCCAGCAGCGTAGATGTAGGCAATCAGCCCCAGCATTTT
TRBD2	TRBV9	16	.	TRBJ2-3	CASSVEGRGGTDTQYF	TGTGCCAGCAGCGTAGAAGGGCGGGGGGGCACAGATACGCAGTATTTT
TRBD1	TRBV12-5	17	.	TRBJ2-2	CAIGTSDRGLNTGELFF	TGTGCTATCGGGACATCGGACAGGGGCCTTAACACCGGGGAGCTGTTTTTT
TRBD1	TRBV7-8	21	.	TRBJ1-4	CASSLAERDRIKEATNEKLFF	TGTGCCAGCAGCTTAGCGGAACGGGACAGGATCAAGGAGGCAACTAATGAAAAACTGTTTTTT
TRBD2	TRBV6-1	15	.	TRBJ2-3	CASSPTSGGRDTQYF	TGTGCCAGCAGTCCAACTAGCGGGGGGCGCGATACGCAGTATTTT